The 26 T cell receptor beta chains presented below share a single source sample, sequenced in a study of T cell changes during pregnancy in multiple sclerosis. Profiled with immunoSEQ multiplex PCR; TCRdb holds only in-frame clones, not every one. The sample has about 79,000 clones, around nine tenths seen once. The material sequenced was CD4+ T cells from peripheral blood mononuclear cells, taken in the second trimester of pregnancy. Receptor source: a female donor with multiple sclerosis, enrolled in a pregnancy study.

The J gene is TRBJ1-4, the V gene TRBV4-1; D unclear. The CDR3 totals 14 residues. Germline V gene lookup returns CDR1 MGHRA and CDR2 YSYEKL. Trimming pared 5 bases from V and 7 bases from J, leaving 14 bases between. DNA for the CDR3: TGCGCCAGCAGCTCGGGGAAGGGTCTTGAAAAACTGTTTTTT. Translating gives CASSSGKGLEKLFF.

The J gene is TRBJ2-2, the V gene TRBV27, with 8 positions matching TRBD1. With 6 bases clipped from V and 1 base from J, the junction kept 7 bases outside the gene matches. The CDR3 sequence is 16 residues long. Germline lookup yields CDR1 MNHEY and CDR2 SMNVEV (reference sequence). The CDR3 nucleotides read TGTGCCAGCAGGCTAACCGGGACAGGGAACACCGGGGAGCTGTTTTTT. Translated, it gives CASRLTGTGNTGELFF.

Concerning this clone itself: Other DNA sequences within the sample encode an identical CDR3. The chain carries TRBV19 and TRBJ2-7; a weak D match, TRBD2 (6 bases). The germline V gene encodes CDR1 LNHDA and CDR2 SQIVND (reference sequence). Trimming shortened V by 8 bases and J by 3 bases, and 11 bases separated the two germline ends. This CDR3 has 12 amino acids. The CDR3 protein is CASGTGLYEQYF. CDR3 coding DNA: TGTGCCAGTGGGACGGGACTCTACGAGCAGTACTTC.

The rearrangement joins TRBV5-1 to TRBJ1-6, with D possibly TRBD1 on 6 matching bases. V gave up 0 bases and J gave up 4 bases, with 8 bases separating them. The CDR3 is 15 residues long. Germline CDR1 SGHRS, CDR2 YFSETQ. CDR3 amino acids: CASSLADSYNSPLHF. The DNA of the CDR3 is TGCGCCAGCAGCTTGGCGGACAGTTATAATTCACCCCTCCACTTT.

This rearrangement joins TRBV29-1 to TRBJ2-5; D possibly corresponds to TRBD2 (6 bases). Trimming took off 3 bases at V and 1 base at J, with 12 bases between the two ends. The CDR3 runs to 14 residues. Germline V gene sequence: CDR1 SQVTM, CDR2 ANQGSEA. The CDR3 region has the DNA TGCAGCGTTGAGTTGCGGGGAATCCAAGAGACCCAGTACTTC. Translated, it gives CSVELRGIQETQYF.

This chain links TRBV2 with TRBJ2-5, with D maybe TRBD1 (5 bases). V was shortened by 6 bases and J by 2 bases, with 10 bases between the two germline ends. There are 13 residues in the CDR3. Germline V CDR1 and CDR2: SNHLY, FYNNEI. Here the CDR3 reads CASRSGSQETQYF. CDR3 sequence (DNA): TGTGCCAGCAGATCAGGGTCGCAAGAGACCCAGTACTTC.

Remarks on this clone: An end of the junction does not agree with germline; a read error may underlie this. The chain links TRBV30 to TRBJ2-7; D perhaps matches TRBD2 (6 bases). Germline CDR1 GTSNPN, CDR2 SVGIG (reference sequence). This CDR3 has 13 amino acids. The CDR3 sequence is CAWRIRDPGLLSF. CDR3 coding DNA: TGTGCCTGGAGAATCAGGGATCCGGGACTGCTATCCTTC.

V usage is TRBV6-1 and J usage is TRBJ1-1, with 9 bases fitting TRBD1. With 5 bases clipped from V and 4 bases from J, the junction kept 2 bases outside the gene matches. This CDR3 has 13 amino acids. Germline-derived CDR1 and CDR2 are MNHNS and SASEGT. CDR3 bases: TGTGCCAGCAGTCTGGGACAGGGCACTGAAGCTTTCTTT. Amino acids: CASSLGQGTEAFF.

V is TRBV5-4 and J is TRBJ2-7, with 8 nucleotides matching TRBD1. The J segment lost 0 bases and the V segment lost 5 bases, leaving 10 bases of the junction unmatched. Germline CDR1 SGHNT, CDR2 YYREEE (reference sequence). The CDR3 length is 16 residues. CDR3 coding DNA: TGTGCCAGCAGTTCGAGTACCGGGACAGGCTCCTACGAGCAGTACTTC. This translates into CASSSSTGTGSYEQYF.

For the CDR3, the DNA is TGCGCCAGCAGCCAAGGACAGCCCGGGAATTCACCCCTCCACTTT. This sequence encodes CASSQGQPGNSPLHF. The chain uses TRBV5-1 and TRBJ1-6, with D maybe TRBD1 (6 bases). This CDR3 contains 15 residues. The V gene's germline CDR1 is SGHRS and CDR2 YFSETQ. V gave up 4 bases and J gave up 7 bases, with 15 bases separating them.

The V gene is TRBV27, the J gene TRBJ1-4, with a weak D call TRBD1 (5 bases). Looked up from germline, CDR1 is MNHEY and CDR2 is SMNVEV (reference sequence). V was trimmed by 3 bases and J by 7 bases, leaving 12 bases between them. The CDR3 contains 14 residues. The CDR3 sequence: CASSFAGSREKLFF. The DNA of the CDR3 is TGTGCCAGCAGTTTCGCAGGGTCCCGTGAAAAACTGTTTTTT.

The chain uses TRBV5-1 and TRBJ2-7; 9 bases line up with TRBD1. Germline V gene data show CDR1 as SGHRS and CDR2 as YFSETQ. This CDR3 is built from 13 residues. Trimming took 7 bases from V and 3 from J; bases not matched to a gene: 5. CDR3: CASSGTGLYEQYF. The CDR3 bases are TGCGCCAGCTCCGGGACAGGGCTCTACGAGCAGTACTTC.

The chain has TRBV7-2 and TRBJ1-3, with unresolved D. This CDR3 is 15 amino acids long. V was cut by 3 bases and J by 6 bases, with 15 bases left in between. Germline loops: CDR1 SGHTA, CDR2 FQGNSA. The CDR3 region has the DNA TGTGCCAGCAGCTTGGGCTTGGGTCGGGAAAACACCATATATTTT. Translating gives CASSLGLGRENTIYF.

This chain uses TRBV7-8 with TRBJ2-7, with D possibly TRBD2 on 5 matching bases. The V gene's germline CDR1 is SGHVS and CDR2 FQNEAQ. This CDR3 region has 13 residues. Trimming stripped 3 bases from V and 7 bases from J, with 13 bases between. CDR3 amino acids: CASSLVETGEQYF. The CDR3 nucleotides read TGTGCCAGCAGCTTGGTTGAGACGGGAGAGCAGTACTTC.

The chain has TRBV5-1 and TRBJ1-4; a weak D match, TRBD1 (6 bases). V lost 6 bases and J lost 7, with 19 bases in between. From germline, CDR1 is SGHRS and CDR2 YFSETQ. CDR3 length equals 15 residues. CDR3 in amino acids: CASTPGAAPSEKLFF. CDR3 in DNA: TGCGCCAGCACCCCAGGGGCCGCTCCTAGTGAAAAACTGTTTTTT.

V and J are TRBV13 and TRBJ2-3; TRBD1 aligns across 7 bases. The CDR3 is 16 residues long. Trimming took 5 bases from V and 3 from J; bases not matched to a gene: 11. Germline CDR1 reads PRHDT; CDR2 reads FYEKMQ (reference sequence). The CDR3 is CASSERQGRTTDTQYF. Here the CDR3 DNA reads TGTGCCAGCAGCGAGCGACAGGGAAGGACGACAGATACGCAGTATTTT.

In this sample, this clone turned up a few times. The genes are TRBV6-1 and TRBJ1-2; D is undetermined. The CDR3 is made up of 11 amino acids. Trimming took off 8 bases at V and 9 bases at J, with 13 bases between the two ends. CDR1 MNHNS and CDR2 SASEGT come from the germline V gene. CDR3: CASGRTKSYTF. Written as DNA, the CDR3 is TGTGCCAGCGGCCGAACCAAAAGCTACACCTTC.

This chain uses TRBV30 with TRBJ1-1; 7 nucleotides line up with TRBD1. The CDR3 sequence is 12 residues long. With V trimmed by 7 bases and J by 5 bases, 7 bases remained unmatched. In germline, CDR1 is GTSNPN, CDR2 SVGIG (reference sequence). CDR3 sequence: CALKTGRTEAFF. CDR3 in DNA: TGTGCCTTAAAGACAGGGAGGACTGAAGCTTTCTTT.

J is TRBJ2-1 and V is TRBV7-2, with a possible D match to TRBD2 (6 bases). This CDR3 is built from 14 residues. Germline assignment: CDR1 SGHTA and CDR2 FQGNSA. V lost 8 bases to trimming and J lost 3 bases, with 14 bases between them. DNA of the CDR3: TGTGCCAGCGCCAGGGACTCCTACTACAATGAGCAGTTCTTC. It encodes CASARDSYYNEQFF.

CDR3 sequence: CASSPGSSGANVLTF. The CDR3 DNA reads as TGTGCCAGCAGTCCGGGGTCTTCTGGGGCCAACGTCCTGACTTTC. V and J are TRBV6-1 and TRBJ2-6; D is perhaps TRBD2 (5 bases). Trimming removed 5 bases from V and 1 base from J, with 9 bases in between. The CDR3 is made up of 15 amino acids. The germline gives CDR1 MNHNS, CDR2 SASEGT.

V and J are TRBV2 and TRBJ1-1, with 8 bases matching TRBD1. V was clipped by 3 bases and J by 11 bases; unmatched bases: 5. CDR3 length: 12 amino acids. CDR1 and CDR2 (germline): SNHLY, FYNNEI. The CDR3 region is CASSDNRGGAFF. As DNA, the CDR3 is TGTGCCAGCAGTGACAACAGGGGGGGTGCTTTCTTT.

This CDR3 reads CAISEGQGIPQHF. CDR3 DNA sequence: TGTGCCATCAGTGAGGGACAGGGTATACCCCAGCATTTT. The chain is built from TRBV10-3 and TRBJ1-5, with 8 positions matching TRBD1. The CDR3 sequence is 13 residues long. V was pared by 2 bases and J by 10 bases, with 4 bases of the junction left unmatched. Germline V gives CDR1 ENHRY, CDR2 SYGVKD.

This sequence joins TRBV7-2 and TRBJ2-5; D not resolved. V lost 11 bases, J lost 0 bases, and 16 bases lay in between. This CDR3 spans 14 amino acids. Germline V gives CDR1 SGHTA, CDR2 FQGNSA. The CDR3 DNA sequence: TGTGCCTCCACAGCTTATGTAGACCAAGAGACCCAGTACTTC. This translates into CASTAYVDQETQYF.

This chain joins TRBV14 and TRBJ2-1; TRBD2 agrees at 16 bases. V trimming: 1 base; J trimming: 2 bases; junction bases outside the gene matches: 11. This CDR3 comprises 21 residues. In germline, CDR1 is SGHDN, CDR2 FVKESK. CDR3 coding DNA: TGTGCCAGCAGCCAAGCGACCTCGGGACTAGCGGGAGGGTATGCCTACAATGAGCAGTTCTTC. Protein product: CASSQATSGLAGGYAYNEQFF.

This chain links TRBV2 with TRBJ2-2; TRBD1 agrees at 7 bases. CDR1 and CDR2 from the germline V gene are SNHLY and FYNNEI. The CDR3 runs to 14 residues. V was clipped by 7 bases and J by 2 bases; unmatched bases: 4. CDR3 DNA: TGTGCCAGCAAACAGGGGACCAACACCGGGGAGCTGTTTTTT. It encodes CASKQGTNTGELFF.

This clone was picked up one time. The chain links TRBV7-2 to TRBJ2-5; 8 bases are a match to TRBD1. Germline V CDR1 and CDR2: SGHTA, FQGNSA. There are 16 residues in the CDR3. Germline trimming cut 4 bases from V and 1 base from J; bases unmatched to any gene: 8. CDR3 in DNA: TGTGCCAGCAGCTCACGACAGGGGAGCGTCCAAGAGACCCAGTACTTC. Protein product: CASSSRQGSVQETQYF.